This T cell receptor (beta chain) was found in a study of CD8+ T cells in alopecia areata. Overall study results and limits: Normal scalp showed lower clonality than lesional scalp, especially alopecia totalis/universalis.

With respect to this clone: Antigen specificity is unknown.

Germline-derived CDR1 and CDR2 are SQVTM and ANQGSEA. Trimming shortened V by 6 bases and J by 4 bases, and 18 bases separated the two germline ends. The CDR3 runs to 14 residues. Sequencing used cDNA as its template, made by extracting RNA and reverse transcribing it. The method was immunoSEQ multiplex PCR; TCRdb's version includes in-frame clones alone and lacks a portion of them. The data contain over 150,000 clones, roughly 56% of them singletons. The sequencing sample was made of CD8+ T cells sorted from blood. The chain employs TRBV29-1 and TRBJ2-5, with D unclear. The receptor's source is a human donor in good health. CDR3 in DNA: TGCAGCGTCTTTTGGATTGACCGCGGAGAGACCCAGTACTTC. This translates into CSVFWIDRGETQYF.